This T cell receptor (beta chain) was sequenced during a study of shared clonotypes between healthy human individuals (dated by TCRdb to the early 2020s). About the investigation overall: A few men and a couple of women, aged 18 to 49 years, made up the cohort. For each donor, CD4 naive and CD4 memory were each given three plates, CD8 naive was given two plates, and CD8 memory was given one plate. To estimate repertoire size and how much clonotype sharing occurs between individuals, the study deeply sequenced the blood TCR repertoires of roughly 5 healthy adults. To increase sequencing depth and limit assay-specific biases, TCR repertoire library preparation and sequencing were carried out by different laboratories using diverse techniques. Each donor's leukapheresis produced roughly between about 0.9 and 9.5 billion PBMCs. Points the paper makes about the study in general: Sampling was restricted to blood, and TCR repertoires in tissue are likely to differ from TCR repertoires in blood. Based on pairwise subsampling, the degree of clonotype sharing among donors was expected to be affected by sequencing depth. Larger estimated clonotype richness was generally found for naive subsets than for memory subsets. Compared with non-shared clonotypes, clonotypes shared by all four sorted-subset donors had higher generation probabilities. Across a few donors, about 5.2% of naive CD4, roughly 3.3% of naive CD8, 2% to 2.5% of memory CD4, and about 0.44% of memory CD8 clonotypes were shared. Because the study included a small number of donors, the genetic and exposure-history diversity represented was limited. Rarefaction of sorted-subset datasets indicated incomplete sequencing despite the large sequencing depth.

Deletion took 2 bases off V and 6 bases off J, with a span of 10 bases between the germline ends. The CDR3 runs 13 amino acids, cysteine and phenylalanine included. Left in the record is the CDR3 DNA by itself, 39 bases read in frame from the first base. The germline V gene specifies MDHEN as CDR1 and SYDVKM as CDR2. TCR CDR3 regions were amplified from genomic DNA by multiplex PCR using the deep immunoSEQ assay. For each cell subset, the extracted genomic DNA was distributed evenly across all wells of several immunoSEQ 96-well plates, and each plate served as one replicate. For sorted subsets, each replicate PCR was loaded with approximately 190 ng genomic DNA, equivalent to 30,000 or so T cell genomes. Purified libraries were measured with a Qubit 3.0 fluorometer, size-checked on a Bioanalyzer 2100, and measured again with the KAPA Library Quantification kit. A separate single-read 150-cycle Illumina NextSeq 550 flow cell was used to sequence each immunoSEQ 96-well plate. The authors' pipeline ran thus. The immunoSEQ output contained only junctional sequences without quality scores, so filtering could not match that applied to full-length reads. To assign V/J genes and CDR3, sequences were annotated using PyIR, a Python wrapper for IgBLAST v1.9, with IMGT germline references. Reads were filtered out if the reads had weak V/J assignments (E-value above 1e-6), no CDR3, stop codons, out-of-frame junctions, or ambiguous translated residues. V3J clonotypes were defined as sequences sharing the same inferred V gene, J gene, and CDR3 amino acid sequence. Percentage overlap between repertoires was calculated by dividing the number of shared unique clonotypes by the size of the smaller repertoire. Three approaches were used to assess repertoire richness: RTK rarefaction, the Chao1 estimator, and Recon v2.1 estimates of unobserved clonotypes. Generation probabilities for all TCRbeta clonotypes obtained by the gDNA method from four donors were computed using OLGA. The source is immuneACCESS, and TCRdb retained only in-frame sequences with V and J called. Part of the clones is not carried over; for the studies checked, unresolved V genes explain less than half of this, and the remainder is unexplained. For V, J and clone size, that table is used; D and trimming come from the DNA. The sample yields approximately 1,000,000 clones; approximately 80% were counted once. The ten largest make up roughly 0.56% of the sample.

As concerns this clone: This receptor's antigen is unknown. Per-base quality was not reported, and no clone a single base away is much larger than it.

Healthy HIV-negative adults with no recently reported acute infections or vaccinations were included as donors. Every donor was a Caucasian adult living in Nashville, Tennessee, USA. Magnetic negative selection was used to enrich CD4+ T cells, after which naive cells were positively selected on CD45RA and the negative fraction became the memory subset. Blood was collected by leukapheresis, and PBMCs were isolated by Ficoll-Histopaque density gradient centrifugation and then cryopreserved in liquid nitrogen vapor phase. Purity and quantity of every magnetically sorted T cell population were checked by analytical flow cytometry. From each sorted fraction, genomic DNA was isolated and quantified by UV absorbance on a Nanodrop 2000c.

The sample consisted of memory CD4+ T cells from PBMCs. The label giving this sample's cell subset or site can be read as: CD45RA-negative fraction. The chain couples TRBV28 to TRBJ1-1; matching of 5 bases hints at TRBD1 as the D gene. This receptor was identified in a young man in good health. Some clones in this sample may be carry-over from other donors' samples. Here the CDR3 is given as CASSLQGGPEAFF. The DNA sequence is TGTGCCAGCAGTTTACAGGGTGGGCCTGAAGCTTTCTTT. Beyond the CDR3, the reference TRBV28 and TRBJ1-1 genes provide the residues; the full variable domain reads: DVKVTQSSRYLVKRTGEKVFLECVQDMDHENMFWYRQDPGLGLRLIYFSYDVKMKEKGDIPEGYSVSREKKERFSLILESASTNQTSMYLCASSLQGGPEAFFGQGTRLTVV.